These T cell receptor beta chains were read from a single sample in a study of OX40 agonist ivuxolimab in advanced cancers. Clones were read by immunoSEQ multiplex PCR, and TCRdb kept only the in-frame ones, dropping some. The table records 74,000 or so clones, 80% to 90% of them present only once. This specimen consisted of CD4+ or CD8+ T cells sorted from blood, obtained in a trial of the OX40 agonist ivuxolimab. These receptors were collected from an adult with an advanced solid tumor such as melanoma, head and neck, liver or kidney cancer. The CDR3 runs from the conserved cysteine through the conserved F or W. Each record gives: J gene, clone size, D gene, V gene, CDR3 DNA, CDR3 protein. The D gene is left open where the match is weak. Expanded clones are given a class, and other clones once, few, many or no size at all.

TRBJ2-5 NA NA TRBV2 TGTGCCAGCAGTCTCCGCCCGCCGAGCGTGGGTCAAGAGACCCAGTACTTC CASSLRPPSVGQETQYF
TRBJ2-1 NA NA TRBV5-6 TGTGCCAGCAGCCCCTGGACTGGCTCCTACAATGAGCAGTTCTTC CASSPWTGSYNEQFF
TRBJ2-5 medium-sized NA TRBV9 TGTGCCAGCAGCGTAGCTGGAGGGATTCAAGAGACCCAGTACTTC CASSVAGGIQETQYF
TRBJ1-2 NA TRBD1 TRBV9 TGTGCCAGCAGCGTAGGGCAGGGGGCGCCGGACTATGGCTACACCTTC CASSVGQGAPDYGYTF
TRBJ1-2 NA TRBD1 TRBV30 TGTGCCTGGACTAGGGACAGCTATGGCTACACCTTC CAWTRDSYGYTF
TRBJ1-1 NA TRBD1 TRBV27 TGTGCCGGCGCCAGGGGGAGGACTGAAGCTTTCTTT CAGARGRTEAFF
TRBJ2-7 NA TRBD1 TRBV7-8 TGTGCCAGCAGCTCCTACCGACAGGGGACACCCTACGAGCAGTACTTC CASSSYRQGTPYEQYF
TRBJ1-3 NA TRBD1 TRBV7-8 TGTGCCAGCAGCTTAGCAGGACAGGTTTATGGAAACACCATATATTTT CASSLAGQVYGNTIYF
TRBJ1-2 NA TRBD1 TRBV5-6 TGTGCCAGCAGCTTGGAGGACAGGGGGGTCTATGGCTACACCTTC CASSLEDRGVYGYTF
TRBJ2-1 NA NA TRBV2 TGTGCCAGCAAGTATAGGAATGAGCAGTTCTTC CASKYRNEQFF
TRBJ1-2 NA NA TRBV5-5 TGTGCCAGCAGCTTGGCCTCAGGGGCCTATGGCTACACCTTC CASSLASGAYGYTF
TRBJ1-1 NA NA TRBV11-2 TGTGCCAGCAGCTTATTGAACACTGAAGCTTTCTTT CASSLLNTEAFF
TRBJ2-5 NA TRBD1 TRBV2 TGTGCCAGCAGTACCGGACAGGGAGGTGAGACCCAGTACTTC CASSTGQGGETQYF
TRBJ1-2 NA TRBD1 TRBV7-3 TGTGCCAGCAGTCCTGACAGGGTTGGAGGCTACACCTTC CASSPDRVGGYTF
TRBJ1-5 NA NA TRBV4-1 TGCGCCAGCAGCCAAGGTCGGGACACCCATCAGCCCCAGCATTTT CASSQGRDTHQPQHF
TRBJ1-1 NA NA TRBV9 TGTGCCAGCAGCGTATTGGGGGGAGGGTACACTGAAGCTTTCTTT CASSVLGGGYTEAFF
TRBJ2-5 NA NA TRBV14 TGTGCCAGCAGCCTCGATCGGCAAGAGACCCAGTACTTC CASSLDRQETQYF
TRBJ1-1 NA NA TRBV28 TGTGCCACCGGGGGGGAGGGGGTTATGAACACTGAAGCTTTCTTT CATGGEGVMNTEAFF
TRBJ2-3 NA NA TRBV11-2 TGTGCCAGCAGCTCTAGACAGCTCAAAATCACAGATACGCAGTATTTT CASSSRQLKITDTQYF
TRBJ2-1 NA TRBD2 TRBV10-1 TGCGCCAGCAGTGCCTCACTAGCGGGGGAGCCTGGGGATGAGCAGTTCTTC CASSASLAGEPGDEQFF
TRBJ1-5 NA NA TRBV7-6 TGTGCCAGCAGCTTAGAAGGCTCCAATCAGCCCCAGCATTTT CASSLEGSNQPQHF
TRBJ2-5 NA NA TRBV28 TGTGCCAGCAGTTTGGGGCAGTTGGAGACCCAGTACTTC CASSLGQLETQYF
TRBJ2-3 NA TRBD1 TRBV30 TGTGCCTGGAGTCCGAGTAGGACAGGGAGGACAGATACGCAGTATTTT CAWSPSRTGRTDTQYF
TRBJ2-2 few NA TRBV27 TGTGCCAGCAGTTTATACGGGAGTAACACCGGGGAGCTGTTTTTT CASSLYGSNTGELFF
TRBJ2-5 NA TRBD1 TRBV5-5 TGTGCCAGCAGCTTGGCCTCGGCCAGGGGGGAGACCCAGTACTTC CASSLASARGETQYF
TRBJ2-3 NA NA TRBV5-4 TGTGCCAGCAGCTTGTATGTGGGCGGGTTTACAGATACGCAGTATTTT CASSLYVGGFTDTQYF
TRBJ1-1 NA TRBD1 TRBV11-2 TGTGCCAGCAGCCAACTGACAGGGGGCACTGAAGCTTTCTTT CASSQLTGGTEAFF
TRBJ2-5 NA NA TRBV5-4 TGTGCCAGCAGCTTGGTGTCCGGACCTCAAGAGACCCAGTACTTC CASSLVSGPQETQYF
TRBJ2-7 NA TRBD1 TRBV5-1 TGCGCCAGCAGCTTATATGCGGGACAGGGGATTTCCGAGCAGTACTTC CASSLYAGQGISEQYF
TRBJ2-1 NA NA TRBV25-1 TGTGCCAGCAGTGGGTCCTTCGCCTACAATGAGCAGTTCTTC CASSGSFAYNEQFF
TRBJ1-1 NA NA TRBV9 TGTGCCAGCGCCGTGGTAGAGGGCACTGAAGCTTTCTTT CASAVVEGTEAFF
TRBJ2-7 NA TRBD1 TRBV28 TGTGCCAGCAGTACCACAGGGGGAGGGTACTTC CASSTTGGGYF
TRBJ1-2 NA NA TRBV28 TGTGCCAGTAAGATCTACAGGGTCCTTGATGGCTACACCTTC CASKIYRVLDGYTF
TRBJ1-2 NA TRBD1 TRBV4-1 TGCGCCAGCAGCCAAATCCCATCTTGGAGGACAGGGTATGGCTACACCTTC CASSQIPSWRTGYGYTF
TRBJ1-4 NA NA TRBV19 TGTGCCAGCGCGCCGGGATCACGAAATGAAAAACTGTTTTTT CASAPGSRNEKLFF
TRBJ2-6 NA NA TRBV5-6 TGTGCCAGCAGCTCTACAGGGACTGGGGCCAACGTCCTGACTTTC CASSSTGTGANVLTF
TRBJ1-4 NA NA TRBV6-6 TGTGCCAGCAGGGACGCTTCCGAAAAACTGTTTTTT CASRDASEKLFF
TRBJ2-7 NA TRBD1 TRBV28 TGTGCCAGCACCGCGTCGGGACAGACCTACGAGCAGTACTTC CASTASGQTYEQYF
TRBJ1-1 NA NA TRBV6-6 TGTGCCAGCAGCCCCAATGAGAACACTGAAGCTTTCTTT CASSPNENTEAFF
TRBJ2-7 few TRBD2 TRBV14 TGTGCCAGCAGCCGTACCGCGGGGGGGCGTGAGCAGTACTTC CASSRTAGGREQYF
TRBJ1-4 once TRBD1 TRBV5-1 TGCGCCAGCAGCCTCGGACAGGGCGAAAAACTGTTTTTT CASSLGQGEKLFF
TRBJ1-6 NA NA TRBV14 TGTGCCAGCAGCCAAGATCGGATCCGGACCAATAATTCACCCCTCCACTTT CASSQDRIRTNNSPLHF
TRBJ2-6 NA NA TRBV19 TGTGCCAGTAGTATTACCGGTATCTCTGGGGCCAACGTCCTGACTTTC CASSITGISGANVLTF
TRBJ2-7 NA NA TRBV28 TGTGCCAGCACTACAGCCAGCGACTGGAACGAGCAGTACTTC CASTTASDWNEQYF
TRBJ2-1 NA NA TRBV5-1 TGCGCCAGCAGCTTGAGTTCCAGGTACAACAATGAGCAGTTCTTC CASSLSSRYNNEQFF
TRBJ2-5 NA TRBD2 TRBV28 TGTGCCAGCAGTTTAAGGGGACTAGCGGGACGAGAGACCCAGTACTTC CASSLRGLAGRETQYF
TRBJ2-7 NA TRBD1 TRBV19 TGTGCCAGTAGTATCCTTCCGGGACAGGGGGCCAACGAGCAGTACTTC CASSILPGQGANEQYF
TRBJ2-3 NA NA TRBV11-3 TGTGCCAGCAGCTTAGGTCGCAGCACAGATACGCAGTATTTT CASSLGRSTDTQYF
TRBJ1-6 NA NA TRBV6-5 TGTGCCAGCAGTTACCGGAGTGGCTGGGATAATTCACCCCTCCACTTT CASSYRSGWDNSPLHF
TRBJ1-5 once NA TRBV6-6 TGTGCCACCGGGACCGGTCAAATTCAGCCCCAGCATTTT CATGTGQIQPQHF
TRBJ2-3 NA TRBD2 TRBV2 TGTGCCAGCGTGGGTCTAGCGGGAGGGGAGCTCAGCACAGATACGCAGTATTTT CASVGLAGGELSTDTQYF